These 17 T cell receptor beta chains came from one sample sequenced in a study of cytomegalovirus exposure and HLA in healthy donors (dated by TCRdb to the late 2010s). Library generation was performed with the immunoSEQ multiplex PCR assay. TCRdb re-hosts the immuneACCESS table, in-frame sequences only. Its copies lack some clones; in the studies checked, an unresolved V gene accounts for under half of them, and the cause for the rest is not known. A total of roughly 150,000 clones appear in this sample, about 88% of them only once. The ten largest clones take up roughly 3% of the sample. Sequenced input: PBMCs. Every receptor here comes from a man between 18 and 35 years old in good health and CMV-seronegative.

This rearrangement joins TRBV10-3 to TRBJ2-5; 16 bases line up with TRBD2. The trim removed 10 bases at V and 5 bases at J, leaving 13 bases unmatched. There are 17 residues in the CDR3. CDR1 is ENHRY and CDR2 is SYGVKD in the germline V gene. CDR3 DNA sequence: TGTGCCAAAAGACCCGGGACTAGCGGGAGGGATAGGGAGACCCAGTACTTC. It translates to CAKRPGTSGRDRETQYF.

In this sample, this clone turned up once. This sequence joins TRBV28 and TRBJ1-5; 8 nucleotides agree with TRBD1. This CDR3 spans 16 amino acids. V lost 6 bases and J lost 5; bases outside the gene matches: 12. Germline V gene lookup returns CDR1 MDHEN and CDR2 SYDVKM. This CDR3 reads CASSFLGGGQDQPQHF. The CDR3 nucleotides are TGTGCCAGCAGCTTCTTAGGGGGGGGACAGGATCAGCCCCAGCATTTT.

V is TRBV2 and J is TRBJ1-1; D gene unclear. V lost 6 bases to trimming and J lost 1 base, with 15 bases between them. Looked up from germline, CDR1 is SNHLY and CDR2 is FYNNEI. The CDR3 length is 15 residues. The CDR3 loop is CASRSLTTPNTEAFF. The CDR3, as DNA: TGTGCCAGCAGGAGCCTGACAACGCCGAACACTGAAGCTTTCTTT.

The rearrangement links TRBV5-1 to TRBJ2-2; TRBD2 agrees at 7 bases. The CDR3 is 16 residues long. Looked up from germline, CDR1 is SGHRS and CDR2 is YFSETQ. The V gene end was trimmed by 3 bases and the J gene end by 0 bases; junction bases not matched to a gene: 5. Written as DNA, the CDR3 is TGCGCCAGCAGCTCTTTAGCGGGCGCGAACACCGGGGAGCTGTTTTTT. The encoded protein is CASSSLAGANTGELFF.

This sequence joins TRBV13 and TRBJ2-3; 7 bases are a match to TRBD2. The V and J ends lost 4 bases and 2 bases, in that order; junction bases with no gene match: 6. Germline V gene data show CDR1 as PRHDT and CDR2 as FYEKMQ (reference sequence). The CDR3 totals 15 residues. This CDR3 reads CASSSGTTYTDTQYF. The CDR3 DNA reads as TGTGCCAGCAGCTCCGGGACTACCTACACAGATACGCAGTATTTT.

The CDR3 loop is CAISIAGEETQYF. As DNA, the CDR3 is TGTGCCATCAGTATAGCGGGGGAAGAGACCCAGTACTTC. The V call is TRBV10-3, the J call TRBJ2-5, with 9 bases fitting TRBD2. The CDR3 loop spans 13 amino acids. The germline V gene encodes CDR1 ENHRY and CDR2 SYGVKD. Trimming at V came to 5 bases and at J to 3 bases, leaving 1 base not matched to a gene.

V usage is TRBV4-2 and J usage is TRBJ2-7; weak D call: TRBD2 (6 bases). Germline lookup yields CDR1 LGHNA and CDR2 YNFKEQ. The CDR3 is 13 residues long. Trimming left V 3 bases short and J 2 bases short, with 8 bases between. The CDR3: CASSQGGAYEQYV. The CDR3 nucleotides are TGTGCCAGCAGCCAGGGCGGGGCCTACGAGCAGTACGTC.

J is TRBJ1-2 and V is TRBV6-1; D perhaps matches TRBD1 (5 bases). The CDR3 runs 14 residues. Trimming shortened V by 2 bases and J by 5 bases, and 12 bases separated the two germline ends. The germline V gene encodes CDR1 MNHNS and CDR2 SASEGT. The chain's CDR3 is CASSEQAGRYGYTF. The DNA of the CDR3 is TGTGCCAGCAGTGAACAGGCAGGGAGGTATGGCTACACCTTC.

CDR3 protein: CSVEQGVAKNIQYF. As DNA, the CDR3 is TGCAGCGTTGAACAAGGGGTTGCCAAAAACATTCAGTACTTC. V is TRBV29-1 and J is TRBJ2-4, with D possibly being TRBD1 (5 bases). V was pared by 2 bases and J by 1 base, with 9 bases between. The CDR3 totals 14 residues. CDR1 and CDR2 from the germline V gene are SQVTM and ANQGSEA.

The V gene is TRBV14, the J gene TRBJ2-1, with D perhaps TRBD1 (6 bases). The ends were cut back, 6 bases at V and 0 bases at J, with 12 bases in the middle. CDR1 is SGHDN and CDR2 is FVKESK in the germline V gene. The CDR3 runs 15 residues. The CDR3 DNA follows: TGTGCCAGCAGTGAAAGGACAGTCTCCTACAATGAGCAGTTCTTC. Its translation is CASSERTVSYNEQFF.

The chain carries TRBV25-1 and TRBJ1-5; 9 bases match TRBD1. The CDR3 length is 15 residues. CDR1 is MGHDK and CDR2 is SYGVNS in the germline V gene. With V trimmed by 2 bases and J by 4 bases, 3 bases remained unmatched. CDR3 protein: CASSEVGQGNQPQHF. The DNA for the CDR3 is TGTGCCAGCAGTGAAGTAGGACAGGGGAATCAGCCCCAGCATTTT.

The genes are TRBV11-2 and TRBJ2-3, with 9 bases aligning to TRBD2. V dropped 5 bases and J dropped 6; count of bases not matched to a gene: 9. CDR1 SGHAT and CDR2 FQNNGV come from the germline V gene. The CDR3 is 15 residues long. The CDR3 bases are TGTGCCAGCAGCCCAGGAGCGGGGGGAGGGGATACGCAGTATTTT. Translation gives CASSPGAGGGDTQYF.

The V call is TRBV27, the J call TRBJ2-4; 10 bases agree with TRBD2. Per germline, CDR1 MNHEY and CDR2 SMNVEV (reference sequence). The CDR3 loop spans 14 amino acids. J was trimmed by 6 bases and V by 5 bases; bases with no gene match: 4. CDR3 residues: CASSPGLALNIQYF. CDR3 DNA: TGTGCCAGCAGTCCGGGACTAGCGCTAAACATTCAGTACTTC.

The genes are TRBV5-1 and TRBJ2-1; 8 bases match TRBD1. The trim removed 4 bases at V and 9 bases at J, leaving 12 bases unmatched. This CDR3 contains 15 residues. Germline lookup yields CDR1 SGHRS and CDR2 YFSETQ. In nucleotides, the CDR3 is TGCGCCAGCAGCCTCGGGAGACTTACAGGGGGTGAGCAGTTCTTC. Encoded protein: CASSLGRLTGGEQFF.

V gene TRBV25-1 combines with J gene TRBJ2-3, with 7 bases that match TRBD2. The CDR3 has 14 residues. Germline V gene lookup returns CDR1 MGHDK and CDR2 SYGVNS. V gave up 1 base and J gave up 5 bases; unmatched junction bases: 3. CDR3 nucleotide sequence: TGTGCCAGCAGTGAATGGGAGGGTGAAGATACGCAGTATTTT. It encodes CASSEWEGEDTQYF. Full variable domain (missing parts from reference TRBV25-1 and TRBJ2-3): EADIYQTPRYLVIGTGKKITLECSQTMGHDKMYWYQQDPGMELHLIHYSYGVNSTEKGDLSSESTVSRIRTEHFPLTLESARPSHTSQYLCASSEWEGEDTQYFGPGTRLTVL.

V gene TRBV11-3 combines with J gene TRBJ1-1; perhaps TRBD1 as D (5 bases). The CDR3 consists of 15 residues. Looked up from germline, CDR1 is SGHNT and CDR2 is YENEEA. V lost 1 base, J lost 3 bases, and 12 bases lay in between. The CDR3, as DNA: TGTGCCAGCAGCTTAGGTGGGTCGGGGGACACTGAAGCTTTCTTT. This sequence encodes CASSLGGSGDTEAFF.

This clone showed up just a few times. This chain connects TRBV4-1 to TRBJ1-5; a possible D gene is TRBD1 (6 bases). CDR1 is MGHRA, CDR2 YSYEKL, per germline. Deletions cut 2 bases from V and 3 bases from J, with 11 bases between. The CDR3 sequence is 15 residues long. The CDR3 spells CASSQTGIDNQPQHF. CDR3 nucleotides: TGCGCCAGCAGCCAAACAGGGATCGACAATCAGCCCCAGCATTTT.